These 4 T cell receptor beta chains were sequenced from one sample in a study of T cells in Graves' hyperthyroidism and ophthalmopathy. RNA transcripts served as the template for amplifying TCR beta CDR3 regions. TCR CDR3 regions were first amplified by RT-PCR with HTBI primers. TCRdb re-called the multiplex PCR reads with MiXCR, one entry per CDR3 protein. The table has hundreds of thousands of distinct CDR3 sequences, about 15% seen once. The sample comprised blood. The receptors come from a woman aged 18-29 years with Graves' hyperthyroidism.

At least ten counts were recorded for this clonotype. The chain links TRBV7-9 to TRBJ1-1; 7 bases line up with TRBD1. This CDR3 is built from 15 residues. V lost 1 base, J lost 2 bases, and 4 bases stayed unmatched. Germline V lookup: CDR1 SEHNR, CDR2 FQNEAQ (reference sequence). The CDR3 DNA reads TGTGCCAGCAGCTTAGTCACAGGGGCAAACACTGAAGCTTTCTTT. Translated, it gives CASSLVTGANTEAFF. The full variable domain, with the rest looked up from reference TRBV7-9 and TRBJ1-1, is DTGVSQNPRHKITKRGQNVTFRCDPISEHNRLYWYRQTLGQGPEFLTYFQNEAQLEKSRLLSDRFSAERPKGSFSTLEIQRTEQGDSAMYLCASSLVTGANTEAFFGQGTRLTVV.

This clonotype has ten or more counts. V is TRBV27 and J is TRBJ1-1; tentative D call: TRBD1 (5 bases). Germline V gene lookup returns CDR1 MNHEY and CDR2 SMNVEV (reference sequence). Trimming cost V 3 bases and J 11 bases, with 16 bases left between them. This CDR3 is 13 amino acids long. The CDR3 nucleotides are TGTGCCAGCAGTTTCGGACACACCTTTGCTGCTTTCTTT. Translating gives CASSFGHTFAAFF.

The rearrangement joins TRBV19 to TRBJ2-3, with D perhaps being TRBD1 or TRBD2 (5 bases each). The germline V and J ends were trimmed by 5 bases and 2 bases, with 11 bases remaining between them. CDR1 and CDR2 (germline): LNHDA, SQIVND (reference sequence). This CDR3 is built from 14 residues. CDR3 sequence reads: CASSSRGVTDTQYF. As DNA, the CDR3 is TGTGCCAGTAGTTCCAGAGGGGTCACAGATACGCAGTATTTT.

This clonotype was recorded at least ten times. CDR3 DNA: TGTGCCAGCACCCTTTTAGGGTTGGATACGCAGTATTTT. Translation: CASTLLGLDTQYF. This chain links TRBV7-2 with TRBJ2-3, with D unresolved. Trimming removed 7 bases at V and 6 bases at J, with 14 bases between. In germline, CDR1 is SGHTA, CDR2 FQGNSA. This CDR3 has 13 residues.